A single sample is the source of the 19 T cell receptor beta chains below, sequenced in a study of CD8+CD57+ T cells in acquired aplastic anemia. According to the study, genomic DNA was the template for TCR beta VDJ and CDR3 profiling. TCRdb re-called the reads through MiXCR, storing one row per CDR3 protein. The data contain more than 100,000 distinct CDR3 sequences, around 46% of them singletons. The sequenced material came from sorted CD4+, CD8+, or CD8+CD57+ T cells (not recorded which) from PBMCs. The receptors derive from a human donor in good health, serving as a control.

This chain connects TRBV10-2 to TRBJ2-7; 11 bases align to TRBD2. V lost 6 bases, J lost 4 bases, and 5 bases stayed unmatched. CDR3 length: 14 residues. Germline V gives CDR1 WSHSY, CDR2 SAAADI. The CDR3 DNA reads TGCGCCAGCAGCTCCGGGACTAGCGGTTACGAGCAGTACTTC. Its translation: CASSSGTSGYEQYF.

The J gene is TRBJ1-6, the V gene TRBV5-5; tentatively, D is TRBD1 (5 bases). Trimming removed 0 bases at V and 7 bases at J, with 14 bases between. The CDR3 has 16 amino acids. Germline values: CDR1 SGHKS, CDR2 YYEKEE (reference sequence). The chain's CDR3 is CASSLVIGTGNSPLHF. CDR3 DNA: TGTGCCAGCAGCTTGGTGATCGGGACGGGGAATTCACCCCTCCACTTT.

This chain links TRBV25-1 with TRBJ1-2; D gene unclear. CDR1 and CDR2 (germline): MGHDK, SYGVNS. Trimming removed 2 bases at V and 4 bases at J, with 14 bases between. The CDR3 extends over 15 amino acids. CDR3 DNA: TGTGCCAGCAGTGAAGCCAACAAGGGTGGCTATGGCTACACCTTC. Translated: CASSEANKGGYGYTF.

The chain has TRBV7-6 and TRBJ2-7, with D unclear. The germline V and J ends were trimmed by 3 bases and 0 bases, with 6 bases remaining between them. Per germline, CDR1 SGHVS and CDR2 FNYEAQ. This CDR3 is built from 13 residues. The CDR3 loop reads CASSFDHSYEQYF. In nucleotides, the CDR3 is TGTGCCAGCAGCTTCGACCACTCCTACGAGCAGTACTTC.

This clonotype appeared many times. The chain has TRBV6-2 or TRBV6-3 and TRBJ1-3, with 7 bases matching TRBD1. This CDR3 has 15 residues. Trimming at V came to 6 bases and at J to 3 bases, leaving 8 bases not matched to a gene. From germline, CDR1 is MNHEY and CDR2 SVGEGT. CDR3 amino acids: CASSYLQGNGNTIYF. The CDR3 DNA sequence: TGTGCCAGCAGCTACCTACAGGGGAATGGAAACACCATATATTTT.

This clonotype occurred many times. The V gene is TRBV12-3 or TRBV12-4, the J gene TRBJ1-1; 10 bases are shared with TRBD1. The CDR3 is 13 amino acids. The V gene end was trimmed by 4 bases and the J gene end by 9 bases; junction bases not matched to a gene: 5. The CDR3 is CASSSGTGVKAFF. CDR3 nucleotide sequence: TGTGCCAGCAGTTCCGGGACAGGGGTGAAAGCTTTCTTT.

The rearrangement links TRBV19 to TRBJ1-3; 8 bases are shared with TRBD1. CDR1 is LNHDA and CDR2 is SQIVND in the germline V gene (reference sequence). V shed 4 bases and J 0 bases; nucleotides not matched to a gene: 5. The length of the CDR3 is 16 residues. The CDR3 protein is CASSTSGTGSGNTIYF. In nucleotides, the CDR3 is TGTGCCAGTAGTACTTCCGGGACAGGCTCTGGAAACACCATATATTTT.

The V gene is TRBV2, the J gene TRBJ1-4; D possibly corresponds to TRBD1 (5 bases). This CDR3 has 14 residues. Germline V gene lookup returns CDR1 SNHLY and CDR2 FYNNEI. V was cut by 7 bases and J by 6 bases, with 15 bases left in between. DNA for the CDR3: TGTGCCAGCACTTTGCGGACAAACGATGAAAAACTGTTTTTT. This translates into CASTLRTNDEKLFF.

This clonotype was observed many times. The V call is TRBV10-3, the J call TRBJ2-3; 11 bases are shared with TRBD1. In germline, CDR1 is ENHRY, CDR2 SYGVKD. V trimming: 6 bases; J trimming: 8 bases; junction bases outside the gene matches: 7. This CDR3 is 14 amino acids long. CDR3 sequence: CAIRPGQGGGTQYF. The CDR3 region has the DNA TGTGCCATCAGGCCGGGACAGGGGGGTGGTACGCAGTATTTT.

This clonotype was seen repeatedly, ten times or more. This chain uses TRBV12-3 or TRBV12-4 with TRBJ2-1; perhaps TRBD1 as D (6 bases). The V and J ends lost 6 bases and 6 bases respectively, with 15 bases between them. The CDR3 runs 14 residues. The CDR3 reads CASSRASQGNEQFF. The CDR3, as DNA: TGTGCCAGCAGCCGAGCCTCACAGGGCAATGAGCAGTTCTTC.

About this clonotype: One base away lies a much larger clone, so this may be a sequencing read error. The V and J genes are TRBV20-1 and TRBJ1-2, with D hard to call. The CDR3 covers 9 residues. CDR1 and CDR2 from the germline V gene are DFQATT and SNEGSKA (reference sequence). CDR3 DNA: TGCAGTGCTAACTATGGCTGCACCTTC. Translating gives CSANYGCTF.

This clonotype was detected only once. The CDR3 DNA follows: TGTGCCATCAGTGAGGGACAAGGCTACGAGCAGTACTTC. It translates to CAISEGQGYEQYF. V gene TRBV10-3 combines with J gene TRBJ2-7, with D tentatively TRBD1 (5 bases). There are 13 residues in the CDR3. CDR1 and CDR2 (germline): ENHRY, SYGVKD. V lost 2 bases and J lost 3, with 8 bases in between.

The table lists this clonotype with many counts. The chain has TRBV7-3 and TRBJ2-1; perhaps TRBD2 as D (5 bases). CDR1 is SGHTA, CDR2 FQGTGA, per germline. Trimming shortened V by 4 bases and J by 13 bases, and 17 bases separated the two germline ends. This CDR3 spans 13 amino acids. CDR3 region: CASSSTLASPQFF. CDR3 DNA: TGTGCCAGCAGCTCGACCCTGGCTAGCCCCCAGTTCTTC.

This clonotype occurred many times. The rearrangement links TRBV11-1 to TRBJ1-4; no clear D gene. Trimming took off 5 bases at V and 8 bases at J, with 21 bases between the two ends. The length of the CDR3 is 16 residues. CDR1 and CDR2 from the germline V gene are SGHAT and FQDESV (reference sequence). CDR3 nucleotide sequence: TGTGCCAGCAGCCCAGGATTACGGGGTGTCGGGGAAAAACTGTTTTTT. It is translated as CASSPGLRGVGEKLFF.

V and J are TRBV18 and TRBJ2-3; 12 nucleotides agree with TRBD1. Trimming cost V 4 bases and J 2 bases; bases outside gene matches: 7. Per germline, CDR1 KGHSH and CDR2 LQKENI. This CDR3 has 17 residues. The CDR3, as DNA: TGTGCCAGCTCACATGGTGGGACAGGGGGCCTCACAGATACGCAGTATTTT. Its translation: CASSHGGTGGLTDTQYF.

As DNA, the CDR3 is TGTGCCAGCAGTTACCAATTCCCCTTGGCGGGGTTAGAGACCCAGTACTTC. Translating gives CASSYQFPLAGLETQYF. This chain links TRBV6-2 or TRBV6-3 with TRBJ2-5, with D tentatively TRBD2 (6 bases). V gave up 2 bases and J gave up 4 bases, with 20 bases separating them. CDR1 and CDR2 (germline): MNHEY, SVGEGT. The CDR3 totals 17 residues.

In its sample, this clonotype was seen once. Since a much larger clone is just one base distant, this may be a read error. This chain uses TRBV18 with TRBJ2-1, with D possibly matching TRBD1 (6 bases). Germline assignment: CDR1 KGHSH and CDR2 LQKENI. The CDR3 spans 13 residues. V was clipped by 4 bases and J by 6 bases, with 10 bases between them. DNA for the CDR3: TGTGCCAGCTCACTGACAGGACGCAATGAGCAGTTCTTC. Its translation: CASSLTGRNEQFF.

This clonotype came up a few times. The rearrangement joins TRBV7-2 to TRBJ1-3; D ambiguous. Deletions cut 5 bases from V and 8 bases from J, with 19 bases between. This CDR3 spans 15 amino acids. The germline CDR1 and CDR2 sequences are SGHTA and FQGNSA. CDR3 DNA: TGTGCCAGCAGCCGCTGGGTGGGGAGATCGGACACCATATATTTT. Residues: CASSRWVGRSDTIYF.

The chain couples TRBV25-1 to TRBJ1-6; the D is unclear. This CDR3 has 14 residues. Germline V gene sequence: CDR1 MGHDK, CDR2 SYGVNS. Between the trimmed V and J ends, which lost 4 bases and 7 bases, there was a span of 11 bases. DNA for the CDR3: TGTGCCAGCAGTGGACCCCAAGCGAATTCACCCCTCCACTTT. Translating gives CASSGPQANSPLHF.